This T cell receptor (beta chain) was found in a study of response to subunit inactivated influenza vaccine. Study-wide results and limits: Authors proposed each seasonal influenza vaccination draws in few new T cells.

TCRdb analysed the RT-PCR reads with MiXCR anew, one entry per CDR3 protein. The table records roughly 630,000 distinct CDR3 sequences, roughly 15% of them present only once. The CDR3 is 14 amino acids. CDR1 is MGHRA, CDR2 YSYEKL, per germline. V was cut by 0 bases and J by 13 bases, with 16 bases left in between. This clonotype was detected only a few times. Its matching antigen is unknown. The V gene is TRBV4-1, the J gene TRBJ2-4, with D tentatively TRBD1 (5 bases). Specimen: PBMCs from blood, collected roughly 2 weeks before vaccination. This clonotype was obtained from a man aged 45-60 years who received an inactivated influenza vaccine. CDR3 coding DNA: TGCGCCAGCAGCCAAGAATTGGGGCTGGGGTCCCAGTACTTC. Protein: CASSQELGLGSQYF.